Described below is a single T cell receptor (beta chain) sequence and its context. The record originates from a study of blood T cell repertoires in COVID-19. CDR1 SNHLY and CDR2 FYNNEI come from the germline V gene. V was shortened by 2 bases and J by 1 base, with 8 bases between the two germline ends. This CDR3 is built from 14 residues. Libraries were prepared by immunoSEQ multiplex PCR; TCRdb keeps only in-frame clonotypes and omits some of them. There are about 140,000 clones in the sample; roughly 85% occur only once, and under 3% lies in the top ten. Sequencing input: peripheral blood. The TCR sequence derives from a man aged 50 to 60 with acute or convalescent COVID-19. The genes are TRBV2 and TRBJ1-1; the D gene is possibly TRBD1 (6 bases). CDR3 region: CASSEQGRNTEAFF. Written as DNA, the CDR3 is TGTGCCAGCAGTGAACAGGGGCGGAACACTGAAGCTTTCTTT.